The 2 T cell receptor beta chains below come from one sample, sequenced in a study of cytomegalovirus exposure and HLA in healthy donors. Primers for the PCR totalled 60 Vbeta and 13 Jbeta. The assay was immunoSEQ multiplex PCR, and TCRdb's table has in-frame clones only and misses some. There are about 120,000 clones in the sample; about 70% occur only once, and roughly 10% lies in the top ten. The sequencing sample was made of PBMCs. All receptors derive from a man aged 30 to 45 in good health and CMV-seropositive.

In its sample, this clone was seen a few times. The chain joins TRBV7-2 to TRBJ2-4, with 8 bases aligning to TRBD2. V was clipped by 1 base and J by 5 bases; unmatched bases: 4. This CDR3 comprises 15 residues. Germline loops: CDR1 SGHTA, CDR2 FQGNSA. The CDR3 DNA is TGTGCCAGCAGCTTAGTCTCGGGGGGGGAAAACATTCAGTACTTC. Translated: CASSLVSGGENIQYF.

The gene calls are TRBV6-6 and TRBJ2-5; tentative D call: TRBD2 (6 bases). Germline V CDR1 and CDR2: MNHNY, SVGAGI (reference sequence). The CDR3 spans 14 residues. V was cut by 0 bases and J by 4 bases, with 9 bases left in between. In DNA form, the CDR3 reads TGTGCCAGCAGTTACTCGTTGGGGGGAGAGACCCAGTACTTC. Its protein product is CASSYSLGGETQYF.